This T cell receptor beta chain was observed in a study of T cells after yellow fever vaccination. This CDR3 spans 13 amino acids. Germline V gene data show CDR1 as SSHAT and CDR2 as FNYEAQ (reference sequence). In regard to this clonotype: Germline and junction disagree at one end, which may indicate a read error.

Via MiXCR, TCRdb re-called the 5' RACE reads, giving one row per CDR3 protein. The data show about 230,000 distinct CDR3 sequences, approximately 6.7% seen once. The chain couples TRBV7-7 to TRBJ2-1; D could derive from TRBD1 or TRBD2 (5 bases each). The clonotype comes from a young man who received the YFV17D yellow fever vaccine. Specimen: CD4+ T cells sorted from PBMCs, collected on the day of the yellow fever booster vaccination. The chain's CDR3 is CASSSGTNNEQFF. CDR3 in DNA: TGTGCTAGCAGCAGTGGGACGAACAATGAGCAGTTCTTC.